The T cell receptor (beta chain) under discussion was sequenced for a study of OX40 agonist ivuxolimab in advanced cancers. Study-wide background: Three individuals attained partial responses, comprising one hepatocellular carcinoma case and two cutaneous melanoma cases. Study-wide points: Low normalized T-cell clonal expansion was also seen in some nonresponders.

Germline CDR1 and CDR2: SGHDT and YYEEEE. Trimming left V 2 bases short and J 3 bases short, with 19 bases between. The CDR3 sequence is 17 residues long. A remark on this clone: Its antigen is unknown.

TCRdb's copy holds only in-frame clones and misses some; the assay was immunoSEQ multiplex PCR. This table holds tens of thousands of clones, about 86% found once. The timepoints at which blood was sampled were baseline, cycle 4 day 1, and cycle 7 day 1. The source of this sequence is an adult with an advanced solid tumor such as melanoma, head and neck, liver or kidney cancer. Here the sequenced sample was CD4+ or CD8+ T cells sorted from blood, taken in a trial of the OX40 agonist ivuxolimab. This sequence joins TRBV5-6 and TRBJ2-3; TRBD1 is a possible D gene (5 bases). The CDR3 loop is CASSFPPNVRVTDTQYF. CDR3 bases: TGTGCCAGCAGCTTTCCCCCGAACGTCAGGGTAACAGATACGCAGTATTTT.